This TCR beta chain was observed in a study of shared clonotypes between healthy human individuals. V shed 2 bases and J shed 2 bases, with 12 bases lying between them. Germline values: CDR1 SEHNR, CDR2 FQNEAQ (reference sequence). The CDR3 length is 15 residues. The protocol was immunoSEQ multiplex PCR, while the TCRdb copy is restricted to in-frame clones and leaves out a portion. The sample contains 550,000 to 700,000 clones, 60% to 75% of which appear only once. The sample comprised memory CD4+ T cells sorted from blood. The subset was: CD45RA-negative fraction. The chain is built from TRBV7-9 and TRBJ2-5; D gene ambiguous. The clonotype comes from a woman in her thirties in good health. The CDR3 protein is CASSLISQRQETQYF. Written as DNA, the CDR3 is TGTGCCAGCAGCTTAATCTCGCAGCGACAAGAGACCCAGTACTTC.